A selection of T cell receptor beta chains follows, all from one sample in a study of T-cell memory formation after mild COVID-19. TCRdb passed the 5' RACE reads through MiXCR, listing each CDR3 protein once. Of some 410,000 distinct CDR3 sequences in the sample, 23% were seen once. What was sequenced was PBMCs or a T cell subset sorted from them (not recorded which). The source is an adult woman who had mild COVID-19 (a few samples of this study predate the infection). Cell type and time point are not known. Both conserved end residues are part of each CDR3. A D gene is named only where the DNA matches it firmly. Rows may omit the clone size; those that give it use once, few, many or a size class.

j_call | clone_size | cdr3_length | v_call | d_call | cdr3_nt | cdr3_aa
TRBJ2-7 | few | 16 | TRBV12-3/TRBV12-4 | TRBD2 | TGTGCCAGCAGTTTAGCGGGACTAGCGGGGGGAACGGTACAGTACTTC | CASSLAGLAGGTVQYF
TRBJ2-1 | . | 18 | TRBV6-5 | TRBD2 | TGTGCCAGCAGAAGACTAGCGGGAGGGTTAAGCTCCTACAATGAGCAGTTCTTC | CASRRLAGGLSSYNEQFF
TRBJ1-4 | . | 15 | TRBV2 | . | TGTGCCAGCAGTGCGGCAGAGGCAACTAATGAAAAACTGTTTTTT | CASSAAEATNEKLFF
TRBJ1-1 | . | 14 | TRBV12-3/TRBV12-4 | TRBD1 | TGTGCCAGCAGAACGACAGGGAGTAGGCCTGAAGCTTTCTTT | CASRTTGSRPEAFF
TRBJ2-3 | . | 16 | TRBV5-4 | . | TGTGCCAGCAGCTTGGTTAACGGGCCGAGCACAGATACGCAGTATTTT | CASSLVNGPSTDTQYF
TRBJ2-7 | . | 14 | TRBV27 | . | TGTGCCAGCAGTTTCGGGGGAAGTATACACGAGCAGTACTTC | CASSFGGSIHEQYF
TRBJ1-1 | . | 13 | TRBV6-2/TRBV6-3 | . | TGTGCCAGCAGTTCGACCGACAACACTGAAGCTTTCTTT | CASSSTDNTEAFF
TRBJ2-3 | many | 14 | TRBV5-1 | TRBD2 | TGCGCCAGCAGCCCAGCGGGGCGCACAGATACGCAGTATTTT | CASSPAGRTDTQYF
TRBJ1-2 | . | 16 | TRBV3-1 | TRBD1 | TGTGCCAGCAGCCCCGGGACAGCCGTCCCTCTTGTCGGCTACACCTTC | CASSPGTAVPLVGYTF
TRBJ2-3 | many | 15 | TRBV20-1 | . | TGCAGTGCTCACCCCGGGACTCCGTCCAGAGGGGGGTTGGATTTT | CSAHPGTPSRGGLDF
TRBJ2-6 | . | 18 | TRBV6-5 | TRBD1 | TGTGCCAGCAGCCACGACAGGGGGAGACTCTCTGGGGCCAACGTCCTGACTTTC | CASSHDRGRLSGANVLTF
TRBJ2-3 | . | 17 | TRBV5-4 | . | TGTGCCAGCAGCTTTCGACAGCTCATCTGGGGCACAGATACGCAGTATTTT | CASSFRQLIWGTDTQYF
TRBJ2-5 | many | 15 | TRBV5-1 | TRBD2 | TGCGCCAGCAGCTTGACTAGCGGGGGTCGTGAGACCCAGTACTTC | CASSLTSGGRETQYF
TRBJ2-5 | few | 15 | TRBV5-1 | TRBD2 | TGCGCCAGCAGCTTAGGATCCAGCGGGGTTGAGACCCAGTACTTC | CASSLGSSGVETQYF
TRBJ2-1 | . | 11 | TRBV18 | . | TGTGCCAGCTCACAGGGTAATGAGCAGTTCTTC | CASSQGNEQFF
TRBJ2-5 | many | 15 | TRBV15 | . | TGTGCCACCAGCAGAGATCCCGGTCCTCAAGAGACCCAGTACTTC | CATSRDPGPQETQYF
TRBJ2-1 | . | 17 | TRBV7-9 | TRBD2 | TGTGCCAGCAGCCCCCGTGGTAGCGGGAGCCCAGACAATGAGCAGTTCTTC | CASSPRGSGSPDNEQFF
TRBJ2-7 | few | 15 | TRBV5-4 | . | TGTGCCAGCAGCTTGGTCGGACAAGCTTCTACAGAGCAGTACTTC | CASSLVGQASTEQYF
TRBJ2-4 | few | 16 | TRBV6-6 | TRBD1 | TGTGCCAGCAGTCACATACAGGGGATTACGAAAAACATTCAGTACTTC | CASSHIQGITKNIQYF
TRBJ1-1 | . | 15 | TRBV7-8 | TRBD1 | TGTGCCAGCAGCGCGGGACAGGGGGTGGTTACTGAAGCTTTCTTT | CASSAGQGVVTEAFF
TRBJ2-1 | . | 15 | TRBV11-1 | . | TGTGCCAGCAGCTTAGGACTAGATCCTACATATGAGCAGTTCTTC | CASSLGLDPTYEQFF
TRBJ2-7 | . | 8 | TRBV9 | . | TGTGCCAGCCATGAGCAGTACTTC | CASHEQYF
TRBJ2-7 | . | 14 | TRBV5-4 | . | TGTGCCAGCAGCTTGGTACCGGGAACCTACGAGCAGTACTTC | CASSLVPGTYEQYF
TRBJ1-6 | . | 13 | TRBV24-1 | . | TGTGCCACCAGTGATGGGGGGCACTCACCCCTCCACTTT | CATSDGGHSPLHF
TRBJ1-2 | . | 14 | TRBV23-1 | . | TGCGCCAGCAGTCAATCGCCCGGACAGACAATCTACACCTTC | CASSQSPGQTIYTF
TRBJ2-3 | few | 16 | TRBV24-1 | . | TGTGCCACCAGTGATTTGGGCAGGGGAGGCACAGATACGCAGTATTTT | CATSDLGRGGTDTQYF
TRBJ2-3 | few | 17 | TRBV6-5 | TRBD2 | TGTGCCAGCAGTTCCCGTGCGGGGAGCGGGAGCCCAGATACGCAGTATTTT | CASSSRAGSGSPDTQYF
TRBJ1-2 | . | 13 | TRBV5-1 | . | TGCGCCAGCAGCTTGGCACAGAATTATGGCTACACCTTC | CASSLAQNYGYTF
TRBJ2-3 | . | 15 | TRBV2 | . | TGTGCCAGCAGTACCGGGAACACCAGCACAGATACGCAGTATTTT | CASSTGNTSTDTQYF
TRBJ2-1 | . | 12 | TRBV16 | . | TGTGCCAGCAGCCAAGCAGGGAATGAGCAGTTCTTC | CASSQAGNEQFF
TRBJ2-5 | . | 15 | TRBV15 | TRBD2 | TGTGCCACCACTCCCGCGCTAGCGGGAGTGGAGACCCAGTACTTC | CATTPALAGVETQYF
TRBJ2-6 | . | 15 | TRBV19 | . | TGTGCCAGTTTGCCTAAGGGGACCGGGGCCAACGTCCTGACTTTC | CASLPKGTGANVLTF
TRBJ2-7 | . | 15 | TRBV15 | TRBD1 | TGTGCCACCAGCCGACGGACAGGGGGTGTGGACGAGCAGTACTTC | CATSRRTGGVDEQYF
TRBJ2-3 | many | 16 | TRBV7-6 | . | TGTGCCAGCAGCCCGGTCGGGGGTGTAGGCACAGATACGCAGTATTTT | CASSPVGGVGTDTQYF
TRBJ2-5 | few | 13 | TRBV10-3 | . | TGTGCCATTTCGGACACGCTCGCGGAGACCCAGTACTTC | CAISDTLAETQYF
TRBJ1-4 | . | 17 | TRBV12-3/TRBV12-4 | TRBD1 | TGTGCCAGCAGTCCTAACCTTATACAGGGGGCTTTAGAAAAACTGTTTTTT | CASSPNLIQGALEKLFF
TRBJ2-1 | few | 15 | TRBV7-2 | . | TGTGCCAGCAGCTTAGCCCAAGACCTAATCAATGAGCAGTTCTTC | CASSLAQDLINEQFF
TRBJ2-3 | few | 16 | TRBV5-1 | . | TGCGCCAGCAGCAGGGGAGCGGACAGTGGGTCAGATACGCAGTATTTT | CASSRGADSGSDTQYF
TRBJ2-2 | few | 19 | TRBV14 | TRBD2 | TGTGCCAGCAGCCAAGGTAGAACTAGCGGTTTAAAGGACACCGGGGAGCTGTTTTTT | CASSQGRTSGLKDTGELFF
TRBJ2-7 | . | 14 | TRBV6-2/TRBV6-3 | . | TGTGCCAGCAGTTATTTTGCGGGAAGCTACGAGCAGTACTTC | CASSYFAGSYEQYF
TRBJ2-7 | few | 16 | TRBV12-3/TRBV12-4 | . | TGTGCCAGCAGCCCGGGTGGGGAGGGGGGCTCCTACGAGCAGTACTTC | CASSPGGEGGSYEQYF
TRBJ1-1 | . | 12 | TRBV29-1 | . | TGCAGCGTTGAGACGGTGAACACTGAAGCTTTCTTT | CSVETVNTEAFF
TRBJ2-3 | many | 17 | TRBV6-5 | . | TGTGCCAGCAAAGGCCAGGGGAGGGTAGGGTCCAGAGATACGCAGTATTTT | CASKGQGRVGSRDTQYF